The 21 T cell receptor beta chains in this list originate from one sample, sequenced in a study of blood T cell repertoires in COVID-19. Clones were sequenced by immunoSEQ multiplex PCR, and TCRdb holds only the in-frame ones, with some missing. This sample has roughly 100,000 clones; approximately 92% occur once, and the top ten carry around 5%. The source material was peripheral blood. The receptors come from a man between 50 and 59 years old with active COVID-19.

The J gene is TRBJ1-3, the V gene TRBV18, with a weak D call TRBD1 (5 bases). Trimming cost V 5 bases and J 8 bases, with 19 bases left between them. CDR3 size: 15 residues. Germline V gene sequence: CDR1 KGHSH, CDR2 LQKENI. In DNA, the CDR3 is TGTGCCAGCTCAATCGATAATCGACAAGGGGACACCATATATTTT. This translates into CASSIDNRQGDTIYF.

The chain links TRBV7-8 to TRBJ1-1; D not resolved. Germline CDR1 SGHVS, CDR2 FQNEAQ. V dropped 4 bases and J dropped 4 bases, with 10 bases sitting between them. This CDR3 has 13 amino acids. The CDR3: CASSSGRGTEAFF. CDR3 sequence (DNA): TGTGCCAGCAGCTCAGGACGGGGCACTGAAGCTTTCTTT.

Concerning this clone itself: Other nucleotide sequences from this sample produce the same CDR3. The chain uses TRBV5-1 and TRBJ1-1; D is possibly TRBD1 (6 bases). V lost 0 bases and J 0 bases, leaving 12 bases between the germline ends. Germline CDR1 reads SGHRS; CDR2 reads YFSETQ. The CDR3 consists of 16 residues. CDR3 coding DNA: TGCGCCAGCAGCTTGGGAGGGACACTTATGAACACTGAAGCTTTCTTT. This sequence encodes CASSLGGTLMNTEAFF.

This chain connects TRBV9 to TRBJ2-1, with D tentatively TRBD2 (5 bases). Per germline, CDR1 SGDLS and CDR2 YYNGEE. Trimming removed 0 bases from V and 10 bases from J, with 11 bases in between. The CDR3 is 13 residues long. The CDR3 reads CASSVGGSGEQFF. CDR3 DNA sequence: TGTGCCAGCAGCGTAGGAGGTTCGGGAGAGCAGTTCTTC.

The gene calls are TRBV18 and TRBJ2-5; D might be TRBD2 (5 bases). The germline V gene encodes CDR1 KGHSH and CDR2 LQKENI. The CDR3 totals 14 residues. Trimming stripped 0 bases from V and 7 bases from J, with 12 bases between. The CDR3 sequence is CASSPPSDFGTQYF. The CDR3 DNA reads as TGTGCCAGCTCACCACCATCGGACTTCGGGACCCAGTACTTC.

The chain is built from TRBV10-1 and TRBJ2-2; D is ambiguous. The germline V gene has CDR1 WNHNN and CDR2 SYGVQD (reference sequence). CDR3 length equals 14 residues. V lost 6 bases and J lost 3, with 11 bases in between. The CDR3 spells CASSATDYTGELFF. Here the CDR3 DNA reads TGCGCCAGCAGCGCTACAGATTACACCGGGGAGCTGTTTTTT.

This clone has a handful of counts. The V call is TRBV12-3 or TRBV12-4, the J call TRBJ2-7; 7 bases are shared with TRBD2. This CDR3 is 11 amino acids long. J was trimmed by 6 bases and V by 8 bases; bases with no gene match: 4. The CDR3 here is CASGGEGEQYF. CDR3 bases: TGTGCCAGCGGCGGGGAGGGCGAGCAGTACTTC.

This clone appeared once. The chain links TRBV3-1 (or the pseudogene TRBV3-2) to TRBJ1-6; the D is unclear. The germline gives CDR1 LGHDT, CDR2 YNNKEL (reference sequence). Trimming shortened V by 1 base and J by 9 bases, and 10 bases separated the two germline ends. CDR3 length equals 14 residues. The CDR3 sequence is CASSQARRGSPLHF. CDR3 bases: TGTGCCAGCAGCCAAGCCAGACGAGGTTCACCCCTCCACTTT.

This clone was counted a single time. The chain links TRBV28 to TRBJ1-6; 8 nucleotides line up with TRBD1. The CDR3 is made up of 14 amino acids. V trimming: 6 bases; J trimming: 10 bases; junction bases outside the gene matches: 8. From germline, CDR1 is MDHEN and CDR2 SYDVKM. DNA for the CDR3: TGTGCCAGCAGACCCCCAGGGGGCTGGTCACCCCTCCACTTT. It encodes CASRPPGGWSPLHF.

This chain uses TRBV6-5 with TRBJ1-5; no reliable D call. V was pared by 4 bases and J by 0 bases, with 7 bases between. CDR1 and CDR2 (germline): MNHEY, SVGAGI. This CDR3 comprises 14 residues. Here the CDR3 DNA reads TGTGCCAGCAGTTCAGTTAATAGCAATCAGCCCCAGCATTTT. This encodes CASSSVNSNQPQHF.

V is TRBV28 and J is TRBJ1-1; D perhaps matches TRBD1 (5 bases). V gave up 5 bases and J gave up 10 bases, with 17 bases separating them. The CDR3 is made up of 13 amino acids. The germline gives CDR1 MDHEN, CDR2 SYDVKM. In DNA, the CDR3 is TGTGCCAGCAGTCATACTGACAGAACAAGAGCTTTCTTT. Encoded protein: CASSHTDRTRAFF.

The DNA of the CDR3 is TGTGCCACCAGTGATTTGCGGCAGGGTGGATCACCCCTCCACTTT. Translation: CATSDLRQGGSPLHF. V usage is TRBV24-1 and J usage is TRBJ1-6; maybe TRBD1 (5 bases). CDR1 KGHDR and CDR2 SFDVKD come from the germline V gene. The CDR3 has 15 residues. V gave up 0 bases and J gave up 10 bases, with 12 bases separating them.

The rearrangement links TRBV5-6 to TRBJ2-1; 7 bases agree with TRBD2. Germline CDR1 and CDR2: SGHDT and YYEEEE. The length of the CDR3 is 16 residues. After removal of 6 bases from V and 3 bases from J, the junction contained 12 bases not matched to a gene. The CDR3 protein is CASNPWEGGGYNEQFF. CDR3 coding DNA: TGTGCCAGCAACCCGTGGGAGGGAGGTGGCTACAATGAGCAGTTCTTC.

The genes are TRBV5-1 and TRBJ2-5; 12 nucleotides agree with TRBD2. V was pared by 4 bases and J by 2 bases, with 6 bases of the junction left unmatched. Germline V CDR1 and CDR2: SGHRS, YFSETQ. The CDR3 runs to 16 residues. This CDR3 is CASSRRLAGEQETQYF. The CDR3 DNA follows: TGCGCCAGCAGCCGACGACTAGCGGGGGAACAAGAGACCCAGTACTTC.

This clone was picked up one time. The chain recombines TRBV6-1 with TRBJ2-4; D gene unclear. The CDR3 spans 16 residues. Germline CDR1 MNHNS, CDR2 SASEGT. The V end was cut by 3 bases, the J end by 3 bases, with 15 bases between. This chain's CDR3 is CASSDDWSYLKNIQYF. The CDR3 DNA reads as TGTGCCAGCAGTGACGACTGGAGTTACCTCAAAAACATTCAGTACTTC.

The CDR3 protein is CASSQQQGSYEQYF. In DNA, the CDR3 is TGCGCCAGCAGCCAACAACAGGGTTCCTACGAGCAGTACTTC. V gene TRBV4-1 combines with J gene TRBJ2-7; possible D gene TRBD1, 6 bases. Germline loops: CDR1 MGHRA, CDR2 YSYEKL. V lost 2 bases, J lost 1 base, and 9 bases lay in between. The CDR3 is 14 amino acids.

This chain links TRBV5-1 with TRBJ1-2; a possible D gene is TRBD1 (5 bases). CDR1 is SGHRS and CDR2 is YFSETQ in the germline V gene. The CDR3 loop spans 15 amino acids. The V and J ends lost 2 bases and 7 bases respectively, with 18 bases between them. The CDR3 region is CASSLGADGAGGYTF. The CDR3 coding sequence is TGCGCCAGCAGCTTAGGGGCCGATGGGGCTGGTGGCTACACCTTC.

This chain uses TRBV29-1 with TRBJ2-3; TRBD2 agrees at 10 bases. Germline loops: CDR1 SQVTM, CDR2 ANQGSEA. The V gene end was trimmed by 4 bases and the J gene end by 3 bases; junction bases not matched to a gene: 4. This CDR3 contains 14 residues. The CDR3 here is CSVGTSGRTDTQYF. DNA for the CDR3: TGCAGCGTTGGGACTAGCGGAAGAACAGATACGCAGTATTTT.

The V gene is TRBV6-6, the J gene TRBJ1-5; tentative D call: TRBD1 (5 bases). Germline V gene data show CDR1 as MNHNY and CDR2 as SVGAGI (reference sequence). The CDR3 has 15 residues. The V end lost 10 bases, the J end lost 1 base, and 17 bases lay between the germline ends. Here the CDR3 reads CAIGGVGGSNQPQHF. The CDR3 DNA reads as TGTGCCATAGGAGGGGTGGGAGGAAGCAATCAGCCCCAGCATTTT.

The table lists this clone with a count of one. The chain couples TRBV19 to TRBJ2-2; 7 nucleotides match TRBD1. V dropped 3 bases and J dropped 1; count of bases not matched to a gene: 5. The CDR3 sequence is 16 residues long. Germline V gene sequence: CDR1 LNHDA, CDR2 SQIVND (reference sequence). The CDR3 region is CASSIPRTGNTGELFF. As DNA, the CDR3 is TGTGCCAGTAGTATCCCCCGGACAGGGAACACCGGGGAGCTGTTTTTT. The full variable domain, its missing parts supplied by reference TRBV19 and TRBJ2-2, is DGGITQSPKYLFRKEGQNVTLSCEQNLNHDAMYWYRQDPGQGLRLIYYSQIVNDFQKGDIAEGYSVSREKKESFPLTVTSAQKNPTAFYLCASSIPRTGNTGELFFGEGSRLTVL.

The V call is TRBV7-3, the J call TRBJ2-2; TRBD2 matches at 10 bases. This CDR3 region has 16 residues. Germline assignment: CDR1 SGHTA and CDR2 FQGTGA. V shed 5 bases, J shed 0 bases, and the junction held 3 bases outside the gene matches. CDR3 nucleotides: TGTGCCAGCAGCCTTGGACTAGCGGCGAACACCGGGGAGCTGTTTTTT. Its protein is CASSLGLAANTGELFF.